A selection of T cell receptor beta chains follows, all from one sample in a study of blood T cell repertoires in COVID-19. The protocol was immunoSEQ multiplex PCR, while the TCRdb copy is restricted to in-frame clones and leaves out a portion. The sample has some 60,000 clones; about nine tenths are singletons. Sequencing was performed on peripheral blood. Every receptor here comes from a man aged 35-49 years with acute or convalescent COVID-19. CDR3s include the opening cysteine and the closing phenylalanine or tryptophan. The order of the fields is J gene, V gene, clone size, D gene, CDR3 DNA, CDR3 protein. The D gene is left open where the match is weak. Size is omitted from some rows. Given values are once, few, many or a class for expanded clones.

J: TRBJ2-1
V: TRBV19
size: -
D: -
DNA: TGTGCCAGTAACCGTGGGGGCCTCACCTACAATGAGCAGTTCTTC
CDR3: CASNRGGLTYNEQFF

J: TRBJ1-1
V: TRBV15
size: -
D: -
DNA: TGTGCCACCAGCAGAGATGGGGGCTACACTGAAGCTTTCTTT
CDR3: CATSRDGGYTEAFF

J: TRBJ2-7
V: TRBV3-1/TRBV3-2
size: -
D: -
DNA: TGTGCCAGCAGCTTAGCGGAAGCATCCTACGAGCAGTACTTC
CDR3: CASSLAEASYEQYF

J: TRBJ1-2
V: TRBV7-2
size: -
D: -
DNA: TGTGCCAGCAGCCCCCCGGGGGGGAGCTATGGCTACACCTTC
CDR3: CASSPPGGSYGYTF

J: TRBJ2-2
V: TRBV6-5
size: -
D: TRBD1
DNA: TGTGCCAGCAGAGGGGACAGGGGCATCACCGGGGAGCTGTTTTTT
CDR3: CASRGDRGITGELFF

J: TRBJ1-1
V: TRBV7-2
size: -
D: -
DNA: TGTGCCAGCAGGGGAGGGGGGACGAACACTGAAGCTTTCTTT
CDR3: CASRGGGTNTEAFF

J: TRBJ2-3
V: TRBV25-1
size: -
D: -
DNA: TGTGCCAGCGTAGGATCGGCAGGGAGCACAGATACGCAGTATTTT
CDR3: CASVGSAGSTDTQYF

J: TRBJ1-4
V: TRBV19
size: -
D: -
DNA: TGTGCCAGTAGGTTCGGGGAAAAACTGTTTTTT
CDR3: CASRFGEKLFF

J: TRBJ1-2
V: TRBV28
size: -
D: -
DNA: TGTGCCAGCAGTTTATCGGACTATGGCTACACCTTC
CDR3: CASSLSDYGYTF

J: TRBJ1-2
V: TRBV7-9
size: -
D: -
DNA: TGTGCCAGCAGCTTAAGCCACCACAGGGAGAATGGCTACACCTTC
CDR3: CASSLSHHRENGYTF

J: TRBJ1-2
V: TRBV19
size: -
D: TRBD1
DNA: TGTGCCAGTAGTCCCGGGGACAGGTATACTGGTGGCTACACCTTC
CDR3: CASSPGDRYTGGYTF

J: TRBJ2-7
V: TRBV7-2
size: -
D: -
DNA: TGTGCCAGCAGTCCAGGGGCAACATCCTACGAGCAGTACTTC
CDR3: CASSPGATSYEQYF

J: TRBJ2-5
V: TRBV5-5
size: once
D: -
DNA: TGTGCCAGCAGCCTGACCGGGGGTTCCGAGACCCAGTACTTC
CDR3: CASSLTGGSETQYF

J: TRBJ2-7
V: TRBV5-4
size: -
D: -
DNA: TGTGCCAGCAGCTTGAGTCTAGCCGGCGAGCAGTACTTC
CDR3: CASSLSLAGEQYF

J: TRBJ2-7
V: TRBV5-6
size: -
D: TRBD2
DNA: TGTGCCAGCAGCTTAAAGACCACTAGCGCATACTACTCCTACGAGCAGTACTTC
CDR3: CASSLKTTSAYYSYEQYF

J: TRBJ1-5
V: TRBV7-8
size: once
D: TRBD1
DNA: TGTGCCAGCAGCATCACAGGGGGAGAAAATCAGCCCCAGCATTTT
CDR3: CASSITGGENQPQHF

J: TRBJ1-5
V: TRBV18
size: -
D: -
DNA: TGTGCCAGCTCACCCTCGATTGGAGCCTATAGCAATCAGCCCCAGCATTTT
CDR3: CASSPSIGAYSNQPQHF

J: TRBJ2-7
V: TRBV7-2
size: once
D: TRBD1
DNA: TGTGCCAGCATCCCGTGGGACAGGGGCACTTACGAGCAGTACTTC
CDR3: CASIPWDRGTYEQYF

J: TRBJ1-2
V: TRBV2
size: -
D: TRBD1
DNA: TGTGCCAGCAGTGAATTTTTGGGACAGGGTAACGGCTACACCTTC
CDR3: CASSEFLGQGNGYTF

J: TRBJ1-1
V: TRBV30
size: -
D: -
DNA: TGTGCCTGGATAAGGAGGGGGGGTTTAAGATTGTCTTTCTTT
CDR3: CAWIRRGGLRLSFF

J: TRBJ2-5
V: TRBV10-3
size: -
D: -
DNA: TGTGCCATCAGCGTGGGCGCAGAGACCCAGTACTTC
CDR3: CAISVGAETQYF

J: TRBJ2-1
V: TRBV30
size: -
D: TRBD2
DNA: TGTGCCTGGATCCCCGGGAGCGGGAGGGGCTACAATGAGCAGTTCTTC
CDR3: CAWIPGSGRGYNEQFF

J: TRBJ1-5
V: TRBV3-1/TRBV3-2
size: -
D: TRBD1
DNA: TGTGCCAGCAGCCTGACAGGGGCCGGTCAGCCCCAGCATTTT
CDR3: CASSLTGAGQPQHF

J: TRBJ2-1
V: TRBV19
size: -
D: TRBD2
DNA: TGTGCCAGTAGTATCCTTGCTAGCGGGAGTCGAGCCTACAATGAGCAGTTCTTC
CDR3: CASSILASGSRAYNEQFF

J: TRBJ2-3
V: TRBV10-1
size: -
D: -
DNA: TGCGCCAGCAGTGAATCTGGCGGGAGCACAGATACGCAGTATTTT
CDR3: CASSESGGSTDTQYF

J: TRBJ2-3
V: TRBV25-1
size: -
D: TRBD1
DNA: TGTGCCAGCAGCCGGGGACAGTCGATAGATACGCAGTATTTT
CDR3: CASSRGQSIDTQYF

J: TRBJ2-1
V: TRBV7-9
size: -
D: -
DNA: TGTGCCAGCAGCTTACCGGGAGACCGGCGGGAGCAGTTCTTC
CDR3: CASSLPGDRREQFF

J: TRBJ1-2
V: TRBV11-2
size: -
D: -
DNA: TGTGCCAGCATACAACAGAGATACTATGGCTACACCTTC
CDR3: CASIQQRYYGYTF

J: TRBJ1-1
V: TRBV6-4
size: few
D: -
DNA: TGTGCCAGCAGTGACAGGGGGAACACTGAAGCTTTCTTT
CDR3: CASSDRGNTEAFF

J: TRBJ2-7
V: TRBV29-1
size: few
D: -
DNA: TGCAGCGTTGTTACTAGCTCTCAGCCCCCGTACTTC
CDR3: CSVVTSSQPPYF

J: TRBJ2-1
V: TRBV7-3
size: -
D: TRBD2
DNA: TGTGCCAGCAGCTCCACCGATGGGAGCGGGAGCAATGAGCAGTTCTTC
CDR3: CASSSTDGSGSNEQFF

J: TRBJ1-1
V: TRBV11-3
size: once
D: -
DNA: TGTGCCAGCAGCTACGACCATTCCTCGGGCACTGAAGCTTTCTTT
CDR3: CASSYDHSSGTEAFF

J: TRBJ1-3
V: TRBV5-1
size: once
D: TRBD1
DNA: TGCGCCAGCAGCTTGGGGCAGGGGGTGTCTGGAAACACCATATATTTT
CDR3: CASSLGQGVSGNTIYF

J: TRBJ2-2
V: TRBV5-1
size: -
D: -
DNA: TGCGCCAGCAGCTTGGGGACTAACACCGGGGAGCTGTTTTTT
CDR3: CASSLGTNTGELFF

J: TRBJ1-1
V: TRBV6-5
size: -
D: -
DNA: TGTGCCAGCACCCGAGGGAACACTGAAGCTTTCTTT
CDR3: CASTRGNTEAFF

J: TRBJ1-2
V: TRBV3-1/TRBV3-2
size: -
D: -
DNA: TGTGCCAGCAGCCAAGAACTCGGGTCGGGGGGCAGCTATGGCTACACCTTC
CDR3: CASSQELGSGGSYGYTF

J: TRBJ2-5
V: TRBV7-2
size: -
D: -
DNA: TGTGCCAGCAGCTTAAGAGGCGGAGAAGAGACCCAGTACTTC
CDR3: CASSLRGGEETQYF

J: TRBJ1-5
V: TRBV27
size: -
D: -
DNA: TGTGCCAGCAGTTCAGGGACGGGAGGCAATCAGCCCCAGCATTTT
CDR3: CASSSGTGGNQPQHF

J: TRBJ2-7
V: TRBV28
size: -
D: TRBD1
DNA: TGTGCCAGCAGTTCGCCCGGGACAGGGAACAACGAGCAGTACTTC
CDR3: CASSSPGTGNNEQYF

J: TRBJ2-5
V: TRBV24-1
size: -
D: TRBD1
DNA: TGTGCCACCAGTGACCCGACAGGGCGAGGAGAGACCCAGTACTTC
CDR3: CATSDPTGRGETQYF

J: TRBJ2-7
V: TRBV6-5
size: -
D: -
DNA: TGTGCCAGTGGAGGTTCGTTCTACGAGCAGTACTTC
CDR3: CASGGSFYEQYF

J: TRBJ1-2
V: TRBV27
size: -
D: -
DNA: TGTGCCAGCAGCCCACGGGGGGGGCATAGTGGCTACACCTTC
CDR3: CASSPRGGHSGYTF

J: TRBJ2-5
V: TRBV6-6
size: -
D: -
DNA: TGTGCCAGCACCACAGGGCTGGGAGAGACCCAGTACTTC
CDR3: CASTTGLGETQYF

J: TRBJ2-5
V: TRBV5-4
size: -
D: -
DNA: TGTGCCAGCAGCCAGGGAATACAAGAGACCCAGTACTTC
CDR3: CASSQGIQETQYF

J: TRBJ2-3
V: TRBV6-6
size: -
D: TRBD2
DNA: TGTGCCAGCATCGGCAGCGGGAGGGCCGCAGATACGCAGTATTTT
CDR3: CASIGSGRAADTQYF

J: TRBJ2-1
V: TRBV4-2
size: once
D: TRBD2
DNA: TGTGCCAGCAGCCAAGCCAGCGGGGACTCCTACAATGAGCAGTTCTTC
CDR3: CASSQASGDSYNEQFF

J: TRBJ2-7
V: TRBV5-1
size: -
D: -
DNA: TGCGCCAGCAGCGGTCTCGGGACAAACTCCTACGAGCAGTACTTC
CDR3: CASSGLGTNSYEQYF

J: TRBJ1-4
V: TRBV15
size: -
D: -
DNA: TGTGCCACCAGCCCCCTTGGGGGGGCGCGTGAAAAACTGTTTTTT
CDR3: CATSPLGGAREKLFF

J: TRBJ2-3
V: TRBV5-1
size: -
D: TRBD2
DNA: TGCGCCAGCAGCCTAGCGGGAGGAGTAGATACGCAGTATTTT
CDR3: CASSLAGGVDTQYF

J: TRBJ2-7
V: TRBV19
size: once
D: TRBD1
DNA: TGTGCCAGTACCCCTGGACAGGGCTTGGCCGAGCAGTACTTC
CDR3: CASTPGQGLAEQYF

J: TRBJ2-7
V: TRBV10-1
size: -
D: TRBD2
DNA: TGCGCCAGCAGTGAGTCGTTTGCAGCGGGAGGCAACGAGCAGTACTTC
CDR3: CASSESFAAGGNEQYF

J: TRBJ2-7
V: TRBV13
size: once
D: -
DNA: TGTGCCAGCAGCTTACAGTTACGCGAGCAGTACTTC
CDR3: CASSLQLREQYF

J: TRBJ1-5
V: TRBV25-1
size: -
D: -
DNA: TGTGCCACCGGGACAACTCATAGCAATCAGCCCCAGCATTTT
CDR3: CATGTTHSNQPQHF

J: TRBJ2-1
V: TRBV7-9
size: once
D: TRBD2
DNA: TGTGCCAGCAGTCCCGGGAGGCCCGACAATGAGCAGTTCTTC
CDR3: CASSPGRPDNEQFF